A selection of T cell receptor beta chains follows, all from one sample in a study of beta chain features in type 1 diabetes. Libraries were prepared by immunoSEQ multiplex PCR; TCRdb keeps only in-frame clonotypes and omits some of them. Of 35,000 to 45,000 clones in the sample, about 68% were seen once. The sequenced sample consisted of Tregs from blood. These receptors originate from a man aged 25 to 45 with type 1 diabetes. Some clones in this sample may be carry-over from other donors' samples. Each CDR3 is given with its conserved first and last residue. D genes are given only for firm matches. Only some rows state a clone size, as once, few, many or a class for expanded clones.

DNA	CDR3	size	D	V	J
TGTGCCAGCAACGGTTTAACCGGGGAGCTGTTTTTT	CASNGLTGELFF	.	.	TRBV28	TRBJ2-2
TGTGCCAGCAGCCAAGAACGGGGGGGGTCCTACAATGAGCAGTTCTTC	CASSQERGGSYNEQFF	few	TRBD2	TRBV14	TRBJ2-1
TGTGCCAGCAGTTACGGCCCGTTCTACGAGCAGTACTTC	CASSYGPFYEQYF	.	.	TRBV6-6	TRBJ2-7
TGTGCCAGCAGTCTCACCTCCGGGGCAACTAATGAAAAACTGTTTTTT	CASSLTSGATNEKLFF	.	.	TRBV6-6	TRBJ1-4
TGCAGCGTTCTCCCACAGGGGTCGGTATGGGAGACCCAGTACTTC	CSVLPQGSVWETQYF	.	TRBD1	TRBV29-1	TRBJ2-5
TGCAGCGTTGAGGACAGGGGAAAGAGGAACTATGGCTACACCTTC	CSVEDRGKRNYGYTF	once	TRBD1	TRBV29-1	TRBJ1-2
TGTGCCAGCAGCCTGGGTTTTGTGGGCGAAGGCTACACCTTC	CASSLGFVGEGYTF	.	.	TRBV7-9	TRBJ1-2
TGTGCCAGCACTCCTGCGGGGGGGGAGACCCAGTACTTC	CASTPAGGETQYF	.	TRBD2	TRBV7-9	TRBJ2-5
TGTGCCAGCAGTTTAACAGGGTCCTCCTACGAGCAGTACTTC	CASSLTGSSYEQYF	.	.	TRBV28	TRBJ2-7
TGTGCCAGCAGTTTGGGCAGGGAGGGTACGCAGTATTTT	CASSLGREGTQYF	.	TRBD2	TRBV27	TRBJ2-3
TGTGCCAGCAGCCCCGCATGGGGGGTCTTCGACTACGAGCAGTACTTC	CASSPAWGVFDYEQYF	.	.	TRBV6-6	TRBJ2-7